The 20 T cell receptor beta chains given below trace back to one sample, sequenced in a study of blood T cells in healthy people across ages. Combining a sample-barcoded 5' primer with a J-beta primer mix, a second PCR ran for roughly 7 to 12 cycles. TCRdb reprocessed the 5' RACE reads with MiXCR, giving one entry per CDR3 protein. The sample yields hundreds of thousands of distinct CDR3 sequences, about 51% seen once. Input material: blood. These receptors were taken from a woman at least 80 years old in good health.

This rearrangement joins TRBV6-2 or TRBV6-3 to TRBJ2-1; TRBD2 matches 8 bases. J gave up 2 bases and V 6 bases, and 9 bases lay outside the gene matches. Germline V gene data show CDR1 as MNHEY and CDR2 as SVGEGT. The length of the CDR3 is 16 residues. The CDR3 DNA reads as TGTGCCAGCAGATACCTGGTGACTAGCGCCTACAATGAGCAGTTCTTC. The encoded protein is CASRYLVTSAYNEQFF.

In this sample, this clonotype turned up many times. In DNA form, the CDR3 reads TGCAGTGCTAGAGTCGGAGGGGCTAAGACCCAGTACTTC. This translates into CSARVGGAKTQYF. V usage is TRBV20-1 and J usage is TRBJ2-5, with a tentative D call TRBD2 (6 bases). Germline assignment: CDR1 DFQATT and CDR2 SNEGSKA (reference sequence). Trimming took off 1 base at V and 6 bases at J, with 12 bases between the two ends. CDR3 size: 13 residues.

This clonotype was recorded a few times. V and J are TRBV29-1 and TRBJ1-1; no definite D call. Germline loops: CDR1 SQVTM, CDR2 ANQGSEA. This CDR3 spans 13 amino acids. Trimming cost V 4 bases and J 4 bases, with 13 bases left between them. The CDR3 nucleotides read TGCAGCGTTGCCCAATCCTCGGGCACTGAAGCTTTCTTT. Amino acid sequence: CSVAQSSGTEAFF.

This clonotype was counted many times. DNA of the CDR3: TGTGCCAGCAGTACCCCTAGCGGGATTAGGAATGAGCAGTTCTTC. The encoded protein is CASSTPSGIRNEQFF. This chain connects TRBV12-3 or TRBV12-4 to TRBJ2-1; TRBD2 matches 9 bases. This CDR3 is built from 15 residues. V was clipped by 5 bases and J by 7 bases; unmatched bases: 9.

CDR3 coding DNA: TGTGCCAGCAGCTTTACGCCTATTCAAGGCATTCAGTACTTC. It encodes CASSFTPIQGIQYF. The chain uses TRBV7-2 and TRBJ2-5; D uncertain. The J call is uncertain, as TRBJ2-4 better fits the DNA end. There are 14 residues in the CDR3. Germline CDR1 and CDR2: SGHTA and FQGNSA.

This clonotype appeared a few times. A much bigger clone sits one base away, suggesting this may be a read error. This chain joins TRBV29-1 and TRBJ2-1; D gene unclear. Trimming removed 3 bases at V and 13 bases at J, with 16 bases between. Germline CDR1 SQVTM, CDR2 ANQGSEA. The CDR3 extends over 12 amino acids. The CDR3 DNA sequence: TGCAGCGTTGAGGTGGTGGATGAGACCCAGTTCTTC. It translates to CSVEVVDETQFF.

This clonotype turned up a few times. This chain joins TRBV12-3 or TRBV12-4 and TRBJ1-2; 7 nucleotides align to TRBD1. The ends lost 4 bases at V and 4 bases at J; junction bases unmatched: 6. The CDR3 spans 14 residues. Here the CDR3 reads CASSWENRGYGYTF. Here the CDR3 DNA reads TGTGCCAGCAGTTGGGAGAACAGGGGCTATGGCTACACCTTC.

Points on this clonotype: The junction does not match germline at one end; this may be a read error. The chain employs TRBV15 and TRBJ2-1, with D perhaps matching TRBD2 (5 bases). The CDR3 loop spans 15 amino acids. CDR1 is LNHNV, CDR2 YYDKDF, per germline (reference sequence). This chain's CDR3 is CATRLVGSSYNGQFF. For the CDR3, the DNA is TGTGCCACCAGACTAGTGGGGAGCTCCTACAATGGGCAGTTCTTC.

There are many counts of this clonotype. The V call is TRBV29-1, the J call TRBJ2-1, with 11 bases matching TRBD2. Germline assignment: CDR1 SQVTM and CDR2 ANQGSEA. V was pared by 4 bases and J by 9 bases, with 8 bases of the junction left unmatched. The CDR3 spans 14 residues. The CDR3 here is CSVVAGGLRSEQFF. The CDR3 nucleotides read TGCAGCGTTGTAGCGGGAGGGCTTAGGTCTGAGCAGTTCTTC.

The chain uses TRBV20-1 and TRBJ1-5; 7 bases line up with TRBD1. J lost 2 bases, V lost 5 bases, and 18 bases had no gene match. Germline CDR1 DFQATT, CDR2 SNEGSKA (reference sequence). The CDR3 runs 18 residues. The CDR3 DNA reads TGCAGTGCTCTTTCTCCTTTTGGACAGGCGCCACGCAATCAGCCCCAGCATTTT. This sequence encodes CSALSPFGQAPRNQPQHF.

The chain recombines TRBV3-1 with TRBJ1-4; D not certain. V was shortened by 0 bases and J by 5 bases, with 10 bases between the two germline ends. The CDR3 has 15 amino acids. Germline CDR1 is LGHDT and CDR2 is YNNKEL (reference sequence). CDR3 protein: CASSQDVTENEKLFF. CDR3 coding DNA: TGTGCCAGCAGCCAAGATGTGACGGAGAATGAAAAACTGTTTTTT. Variable domain in full (rest from reference TRBV3-1 and TRBJ1-4): DTAVSQTPKYLVTQMGNDKSIKCEQNLGHDTMYWYKQDSKKFLKIMFSYNNKELIINETVPNRFSPKSPDKAHLNLHINSLELGDSAVYFCASSQDVTENEKLFFGSGTQLSVL.

The gene calls are TRBV18 and TRBJ2-5, with D hard to call. V gave up 8 bases and J gave up 5 bases, with 18 bases separating them. Per the germline V gene, CDR1 is KGHSH and CDR2 is LQKENI. The length of the CDR3 is 14 residues. Here the CDR3 DNA reads TGTGCCAGCACCCATGGGCGGATCCGGGAGACCCAGTACTTC. Translated, it gives CASTHGRIRETQYF. The whole variable domain, filled in from reference TRBV18 and TRBJ2-5, reads NAGVMQNPRHLVRRRGQEARLRCSPMKGHSHVYWYRQLPEEGLKFMVYLQKENIIDESGMPKERFSAEFPKEGPSILRIQQVVRGDSAAYFCASTHGRIRETQYFGPGTRLLVL.

This clonotype was counted at least ten times. This chain connects TRBV4-2 to TRBJ1-6; no clear D. V was pared by 3 bases and J by 8 bases, with 8 bases between. Germline CDR1 and CDR2: LGHNA and YNFKEQ. The CDR3 length is 13 residues. The CDR3 sequence is CASSQALDSPLHF. For the CDR3, the DNA is TGTGCCAGCAGCCAGGCCCTTGATTCACCCCTCCACTTT.

This clonotype showed up just once. The chain employs TRBV3-1 and TRBJ2-5; 10 bases are a match to TRBD1. Germline values: CDR1 LGHDT, CDR2 YNNKEL (reference sequence). The CDR3 sequence is 18 residues long. J lost 4 bases, V lost 0 bases, and 11 bases had no gene match. The DNA of the CDR3 is TGTGCCAGCAGCCAAGAAGGGACAGGGGCGCGGAATCGAGAGACCCAGTACTTC. It codes for CASSQEGTGARNRETQYF.

V and J are TRBV6-1 and TRBJ2-4; D is perhaps TRBD1 or TRBD2 (6 bases each). TRBJ2-5 explains the end of the DNA better; the J call may be wrong. The CDR3 length is 12 residues. Germline V gives CDR1 MNHNS, CDR2 SASEGT. CDR3 in DNA: TGTGCCAGCGGGAGGACAGAAGAGACCCAGTACTTC. Residues: CASGRTEETQYF.

This clonotype has a count of ten or more. The chain employs TRBV20-1 and TRBJ1-5; D not resolved. Trimming cost V 6 bases and J 0 bases, with 6 bases left between them. CDR1 and CDR2 from the germline V gene are DFQATT and SNEGSKA (reference sequence). The CDR3 loop spans 12 amino acids. In DNA, the CDR3 is TGCAGTGCCCGTGTTAGCAATCAGCCCCAGCATTTT. Amino acid sequence: CSARVSNQPQHF.

The V and J genes are TRBV11-3 and TRBJ2-3; 11 bases map to TRBD2. The ends lost 5 bases at V and 11 bases at J; junction bases unmatched: 15. The CDR3 is 16 amino acids. Germline CDR1 SGHNT, CDR2 YENEEA. The DNA of the CDR3 is TGTGCCAGCAGCCCCCCGGGACTAGCGGCCTCCTCCATGCAGTATTTT. This translates into CASSPPGLAASSMQYF.

V gene TRBV4-2 combines with J gene TRBJ1-6; TRBD1 matches at 12 bases. This CDR3 is built from 15 residues. The trim removed 3 bases at V and 14 bases at J, leaving 8 bases unmatched. CDR1 and CDR2 (germline): LGHNA, YNFKEQ. CDR3 DNA: TGTGCCAGCAGCCATGTGGGACAGGGGGCTTGGACCCTCCACTTT. Translation: CASSHVGQGAWTLHF.

This chain links TRBV5-1 with TRBJ2-7; 7 nucleotides line up with TRBD1. V shed 2 bases, J shed 0 bases, and the junction held 5 bases outside the gene matches. Germline-derived CDR1 and CDR2 are SGHRS and YFSETQ. The CDR3 has 15 residues. Here the CDR3 DNA reads TGCGCCAGCAGCTTCCCGGGACAGAGCTCCTACGAGCAGTACTTC. It is translated as CASSFPGQSSYEQYF.

The chain has TRBV10-3 and TRBJ2-1, with D possibly matching TRBD2 (5 bases). With 4 bases removed from V and 10 bases from J, the gap between germline ends came to 17 bases. CDR1 is ENHRY and CDR2 is SYGVKD in the germline V gene. The CDR3 totals 14 residues. This chain's CDR3 is CAISGVVGAQEQFF. CDR3 in DNA: TGTGCCATCAGTGGGGTAGTGGGAGCTCAGGAGCAGTTCTTC.